Below are 29 T cell receptor beta chains sequenced from a single sample in a study of long-term antiretroviral therapy in people with HIV. The assay, immunoSEQ v3.0, was run at survey level. Using immunoSEQ multiplex PCR, the repertoire was profiled, and TCRdb retains in-frame clones only, with some absent. The sample has approximately 35,000 clones; 90% to 95% are singletons. The sequencing here drew on unsorted PBMCs, taken 4.1 years after starting antiretroviral therapy. The source is a woman aged 50 to 60 with HIV.

The chain has TRBV4-1 and TRBJ2-1; 8 nucleotides match TRBD1. V was pared by 2 bases and J by 8 bases, with 14 bases of the junction left unmatched. The CDR3 has 17 residues. Per the germline V gene, CDR1 is MGHRA and CDR2 is YSYEKL. CDR3 sequence: CASSQRSQGVVLDEQFF. The CDR3 DNA follows: TGCGCCAGCAGCCAAAGATCACAGGGGGTTGTACTGGATGAGCAGTTCTTC.

This clone occurred once. The chain has TRBV6-1 and TRBJ1-1; 9 nucleotides line up with TRBD1. CDR1 and CDR2 from the germline V gene are MNHNS and SASEGT. This CDR3 is built from 19 residues. The trim removed 2 bases at V and 6 bases at J, leaving 19 bases unmatched. CDR3 loop: CASSEPGSWYDRGAPEAFF. Here the CDR3 DNA reads TGTGCCAGCAGTGAACCGGGATCTTGGTACGACAGGGGGGCCCCTGAAGCTTTCTTT.

This clone was recorded only once. The chain combines TRBV18 with TRBJ1-2, with D possibly matching TRBD1 (5 bases). CDR3 size: 15 residues. V gave up 3 bases and J gave up 4 bases, with 15 bases separating them. Per germline, CDR1 KGHSH and CDR2 LQKENI. Written as DNA, the CDR3 is TGTGCCAGCTCACCGGACACGGGGGGTCGCTATGGCTACACCTTC. Residues: CASSPDTGGRYGYTF.

J is TRBJ1-2 and V is TRBV9; TRBD1 might be the D (5 bases). The germline V and J ends were trimmed by 0 bases and 5 bases, with 17 bases remaining between them. The length of the CDR3 is 16 residues. CDR1 SGDLS and CDR2 YYNGEE come from the germline V gene. The CDR3 DNA sequence: TGTGCCAGCAGCGTAGCACAGGAGGGGTTTAGGTATGGCTACACCTTC. Encoded protein: CASSVAQEGFRYGYTF.

The chain employs TRBV5-1 and TRBJ2-6; unclear D gene. Germline V CDR1 and CDR2: SGHRS, YFSETQ. There are 14 residues in the CDR3. V lost 0 bases, J lost 1 base, and 2 bases lay in between. In DNA, the CDR3 is TGCGCCAGCAGCTTGGGTTCTGGGGCCAACGTCCTGACTTTC. Its translation: CASSLGSGANVLTF.

V is TRBV5-6 and J is TRBJ2-7, with D uncertain. Trimming shortened V by 2 bases and J by 6 bases, and 12 bases separated the two germline ends. CDR1 SGHDT and CDR2 YYEEEE come from the germline V gene. This CDR3 has 13 residues. The CDR3 DNA follows: TGTGCCAGCAGCTTTGGCAGCCGTCTCGAGCAGTACTTC. This encodes CASSFGSRLEQYF.

CDR3 coding DNA: TGCGCCAGCAGCACGAGCGGGGTCACAGATACGCAGTATTTT. Amino acid sequence: CASSTSGVTDTQYF. This chain connects TRBV5-1 to TRBJ2-3, with 7 bases aligning to TRBD2. The V gene end was trimmed by 4 bases and the J gene end by 2 bases; junction bases not matched to a gene: 4. The CDR3 totals 14 residues. CDR1 and CDR2 from the germline V gene are SGHRS and YFSETQ.

This rearrangement joins TRBV7-3 to TRBJ1-3, with unresolved D. The germline V and J ends were trimmed by 2 bases and 2 bases, with 10 bases remaining between them. The CDR3 has 15 amino acids. The germline V gene has CDR1 SGHTA and CDR2 FQGTGA. The CDR3 reads CASSLSTSPGNTIYF. The CDR3 DNA reads TGTGCCAGCAGCTTATCGACATCCCCTGGAAACACCATATATTTT.

Only one count was recorded for this clone. The J gene is TRBJ2-2, the V gene TRBV5-1; 7 bases are a match to TRBD2. With 1 base clipped from V and 5 bases from J, the junction kept 5 bases outside the gene matches. The germline CDR1 and CDR2 sequences are SGHRS and YFSETQ. This CDR3 spans 15 amino acids. The CDR3 DNA is TGCGCCAGCAGCTTGTCAGCGGGACGAACCGGGGAGCTGTTTTTT. Translating gives CASSLSAGRTGELFF.

The V call is TRBV6-6, the J call TRBJ2-1; TRBD1 might be the D (8 bases). Germline CDR1 MNHNY, CDR2 SVGAGI (reference sequence). The CDR3 has 15 amino acids. V was pared by 2 bases and J by 8 bases, with 16 bases between. DNA of the CDR3: TGTGCCAGCAGTTACGGGAGACAGGGGAGGGATGAGCAGTTCTTC. This codes for CASSYGRQGRDEQFF.

The CDR3 DNA sequence: TGTGCCTGGAGTGTACAGGTCACTGAAGCTTTCTTT. Translated: CAWSVQVTEAFF. V gene TRBV30 combines with J gene TRBJ1-1, with a possible D match to TRBD1 (5 bases). V was cut by 0 bases and J by 4 bases, with 6 bases left in between. The CDR3 length is 12 residues. The germline V gene has CDR1 GTSNPN and CDR2 SVGIG (reference sequence).

V gene TRBV18 combines with J gene TRBJ1-1, with unresolved D. Trimming stripped 8 bases from V and 2 bases from J, with 18 bases between. CDR3 size: 15 residues. Germline CDR1 is KGHSH and CDR2 is LQKENI. The CDR3 coding sequence is TGTGCCAGCACTACGATGGGGAGGGTAAACACTGAAGCTTTCTTT. This translates into CASTTMGRVNTEAFF.

The CDR3: CASSEAYLEAFF. The CDR3 coding sequence is TGTGCCAGCAGTGAAGCGTACCTTGAAGCTTTCTTT. The chain recombines TRBV6-1 with TRBJ1-1, with D hard to call. The V end lost 0 bases, the J end lost 7 bases, and 6 bases lay between the germline ends. The CDR3 is made up of 12 amino acids. The germline V gene has CDR1 MNHNS and CDR2 SASEGT.

The chain has TRBV15 and TRBJ1-1; TRBD1 is a possible D gene (6 bases). Trimming pared 6 bases from V and 5 bases from J, leaving 19 bases between. The CDR3 extends over 15 amino acids. CDR1 and CDR2 (germline): LNHNV, YYDKDF (reference sequence). The CDR3 reads CATSSWGGPGTEAFF. The CDR3 DNA is TGTGCCACCAGTTCCTGGGGGGGCCCTGGGACTGAAGCTTTCTTT.

This rearrangement joins TRBV19 to TRBJ1-5; D call uncertain. The CDR3 is made up of 12 amino acids. Trimming removed 6 bases at V and 3 bases at J, with 6 bases between. CDR1 and CDR2 from the germline V gene are LNHDA and SQIVND (reference sequence). DNA of the CDR3: TGTGCCAGTAGCCGCTCCAATCAGCCCCAGCATTTT. Translation: CASSRSNQPQHF.

This rearrangement joins TRBV6-5 to TRBJ1-3; unclear D gene. There are 14 residues in the CDR3. CDR1 and CDR2 (germline): MNHEY, SVGAGI. The ends were cut back, 2 bases at V and 2 bases at J, with 7 bases in the middle. CDR3 region: CASSYREAGNTIYF. DNA of the CDR3: TGTGCCAGCAGTTACAGGGAGGCTGGAAACACCATATATTTT.

J is TRBJ2-7 and V is TRBV5-5; D uncertain. CDR1 is SGHKS and CDR2 is YYEKEE in the germline V gene (reference sequence). The CDR3 has 11 residues. The ends were cut back, 4 bases at V and 9 bases at J, with 11 bases in the middle. CDR3 nucleotide sequence: TGTGCCAGCAGCGAAACGACCCGGCAGTACTTC. Translating it yields CASSETTRQYF.

The J gene is TRBJ2-5, the V gene TRBV7-3, with D perhaps TRBD2 (7 bases). The CDR3 totals 14 residues. CDR1 and CDR2 (germline): SGHTA, FQGTGA. Trimming shortened V by 5 bases and J by 1 base, and 11 bases separated the two germline ends. The CDR3 nucleotides are TGTGCCAGCAGCAGGGGGGGGCCCCAAGAGACCCAGTACTTC. Translated, it gives CASSRGGPQETQYF.

The V and J genes are TRBV11-3 and TRBJ2-2; 10 nucleotides match TRBD1. CDR3 size: 19 residues. Germline lookup yields CDR1 SGHNT and CDR2 YENEEA. J lost 5 bases, V lost 5 bases, and 17 bases had no gene match. The CDR3 sequence is CASSPQSGGGTGVTGELFF. As DNA, the CDR3 is TGTGCCAGCAGCCCCCAAAGTGGAGGGGGGACAGGGGTGACCGGGGAGCTGTTTTTT.

This clone was found once. This chain links TRBV14 with TRBJ2-1; the match to TRBD2 covers 9 bases. Germline CDR1 is SGHDN and CDR2 is FVKESK. The ends lost 3 bases at V and 0 bases at J; junction bases unmatched: 9. This CDR3 spans 18 amino acids. As DNA, the CDR3 is TGTGCCAGCAGCCAGTTCTTAGGTAGCGGGAGCTCCTACAATGAGCAGTTCTTC. Translating it yields CASSQFLGSGSSYNEQFF.

The chain has TRBV7-9 and TRBJ2-5; 10 bases line up with TRBD1. The ends lost 5 bases at V and 7 bases at J; junction bases unmatched: 13. This CDR3 is 16 amino acids long. Germline V CDR1 and CDR2: SEHNR, FQNEAQ (reference sequence). CDR3 DNA sequence: TGTGCCAGCAGCCCACGGGACAGGGGTCCTCTTCGGACCCAGTACTTC. Translation: CASSPRDRGPLRTQYF.

The J gene is TRBJ1-5, the V gene TRBV6-6; D not certain. Trimming removed 6 bases at V and 2 bases at J, with 11 bases between. CDR3 length: 14 amino acids. Germline CDR1 reads MNHNY; CDR2 reads SVGAGI (reference sequence). This CDR3 reads CASSPGGRNQPQHF. In DNA form, the CDR3 reads TGTGCCAGCAGCCCGGGCGGCCGCAATCAGCCCCAGCATTTT.

The rearrangement joins TRBV10-3 to TRBJ2-2; 9 bases align to TRBD2. V was pared by 4 bases and J by 6 bases, with 6 bases of the junction left unmatched. Germline-derived CDR1 and CDR2 are ENHRY and SYGVKD. The CDR3 has 15 residues. DNA of the CDR3: TGTGCCATCAGTGGCGGGGGGGTCATAGCCGGGGAGCTGTTTTTT. Residues: CAISGGGVIAGELFF.

This sequence joins TRBV5-8 and TRBJ2-3; 7 bases align to TRBD2. The CDR3 covers 14 residues. Unmatched junction bases numbered 4, after V lost 6 bases and J lost 0 bases. Germline values: CDR1 SGHTS, CDR2 YDEGEE. CDR3 sequence (DNA): TGTGCCAGCACGGGGGACTACAGCACAGATACGCAGTATTTT. Its protein is CASTGDYSTDTQYF.

The chain links TRBV25-1 to TRBJ2-1, with 7 bases identical to TRBD1. The length of the CDR3 is 15 residues. The V segment lost 4 bases and the J segment 0 bases; nucleotides outside the gene matches: 3. CDR1 is MGHDK, CDR2 SYGVNS, per germline. In nucleotides, the CDR3 is TGTGCCAGCAGTGCAAACAGGGGCTCCTACAATGAGCAGTTCTTC. Translation: CASSANRGSYNEQFF.

V usage is TRBV6-5 and J usage is TRBJ2-5, with 9 positions matching TRBD1. The CDR3 length is 13 residues. Germline CDR1 and CDR2: MNHEY and SVGAGI. Germline trimming cut 6 bases from V and 5 bases from J; bases unmatched to any gene: 4. The CDR3 region is CASSNTGGETQYF. DNA for the CDR3: TGTGCCAGCAGCAACACAGGGGGCGAGACCCAGTACTTC.

This clone was recorded a few times. The chain recombines TRBV4-3 with TRBJ2-2, with D maybe TRBD2 (6 bases). Between the trimmed V and J ends, which lost 8 bases and 3 bases, there was a span of 10 bases. Germline CDR1 and CDR2: LGHNA and YSLEER. The CDR3 totals 13 residues. CDR3 region: CASGGTYTGELFF. CDR3 nucleotide sequence: TGCGCCAGCGGCGGGACCTACACCGGGGAGCTGTTTTTT.

The chain has TRBV10-3 and TRBJ1-1, with 12 positions matching TRBD1. Germline CDR1 is ENHRY and CDR2 is SYGVKD. This CDR3 spans 14 amino acids. The CDR3 coding sequence is TGTGCAACCGGGACAGGGGGCTTGAGGGCTGAAGCTTTCTTT. It encodes CATGTGGLRAEAFF.

The chain carries TRBV2 and TRBJ1-6; 7 bases line up with TRBD1. V gave up 6 bases and J gave up 10 bases; unmatched junction bases: 6. The germline V gene has CDR1 SNHLY and CDR2 FYNNEI. The CDR3 is 13 amino acids. CDR3 loop: CASSPTGVSPLHF. The CDR3 DNA reads as TGTGCCAGCAGCCCTACAGGGGTCTCACCCCTCCACTTT. Variable domain in full (rest from reference TRBV2 and TRBJ1-6): EPEVTQTPSHQVTQMGQEVILRCVPISNHLYFYWYRQILGQKVEFLVSFYNNEISEKSEIFDDQFSVERPDGSNFTLKIRSTKLEDSAMYFCASSPTGVSPLHFGNGTRLTVT.